The entry below describes one T cell receptor beta chain. Its target antigen remains unknown. No per-base quality is available; no much larger clone lies one base away. The data are from a study of shared clonotypes between healthy human individuals (dated by TCRdb to the early 2020s). Some background on the complete study: A couple of women and a few men aged 18 to 49 years were included in the cohort. For each donor, CD4 naive and CD4 memory were each run on three plates, CD8 naive on two plates, and CD8 memory on one plate. The study deeply sequenced blood TCR repertoires of about 5 healthy adults to estimate repertoire size and the extent of clonotype sharing between individuals. Libraries were prepared and TCR repertoires were sequenced by different laboratories using diverse techniques, in order to increase sequencing depth and limit assay-specific biases. Leukapheresis yielded between about 0.85 and 10 billion PBMCs per donor.

The donors were healthy, HIV-negative adults with no recently reported acute infections or vaccinations. All donors were Caucasian adults living in Nashville, Tennessee, USA. Magnetic negative selection was used to enrich CD4+ T cells, after which naive cells were positively selected on CD45RA and the negative fraction became the memory subset. Blood was collected by leukapheresis, and PBMCs were isolated by Ficoll-Histopaque density gradient centrifugation and then cryopreserved in liquid nitrogen vapor phase. Purity and quantity of every magnetically sorted T cell population were checked by analytical flow cytometry. Each sorted fraction had its genomic DNA isolated and then quantified by UV absorbance on a Nanodrop 2000c. What the authors observed across the whole study: Estimated clonotype richness was generally larger for naive than for memory subsets. Sharing across a few donors was observed for approximately 4.6% of naive CD4, over 3% of naive CD8, 2% to 2.5% of memory CD4, and about 0.4% of memory CD8 clonotypes. Rarefaction of sorted-subset datasets indicated incomplete sequencing despite the large sequencing depth. Compared with non-shared clonotypes, clonotypes shared by all four sorted-subset donors had higher generation probabilities. Sampling was limited to blood, and TCR repertoires in tissue likely differ from TCR repertoires in blood. The genetic and exposure-history diversity represented was limited by the small number of donors. Pairwise subsampling led to the expectation that sequencing depth would affect the degree of clonotype sharing among donors.

TCR CDR3 regions were amplified from genomic DNA by multiplex PCR using the deep immunoSEQ assay. For each cell subset, the extracted genomic DNA was distributed evenly across all wells of several immunoSEQ 96-well plates, and each plate served as one replicate. For sorted subsets, roughly 200 ng of genomic DNA, equivalent to 25,000 to 35,000 T cell genomes, went into each replicate PCR. The purified libraries were quantified using a Qubit 3.0 fluorometer, sized with a Bioanalyzer 2100, and then quantified again using the KAPA Library Quantification kit. Every immunoSEQ 96-well plate was sequenced on a dedicated single-read 150-cycle Illumina NextSeq 550 flow cell. The authors processed their data as follows. Because the immunoSEQ output included only junctional sequences and no quality scores, the filtering could not be the same as the filtering used for full-length reads. To assign V/J genes and CDR3, sequences were annotated against IMGT germline references using PyIR, a Python wrapper for IgBLAST v1.9. Any read was removed if the V/J assignment was weak (E-value above 1e-6), the CDR3 was missing, or the read contained stop codons, out-of-frame junctions, or ambiguous translated residues. V3J clonotypes were defined as sequences sharing the same inferred V gene, J gene, and CDR3 amino acid sequence. Percentage overlap between repertoires was computed as shared unique clonotypes divided by the size of the smaller repertoire. Repertoire richness was assessed with RTK rarefaction, the Chao1 estimator, and Recon v2.1 estimates of unobserved clonotypes. Generation probabilities were computed with OLGA for all TCRbeta clonotypes obtained by the gDNA method from several donors. TCRdb's version of the immuneACCESS table is confined to in-frame rearrangements and falls short of the full clone set. An unresolved V gene accounts for under half of the shortfall where checked; the remainder is of unknown origin. V and J calls plus clone size are reproduced from that table; the DNA served to infer D and trimming. This sample has 2 million to 2.5 million clones in its table, and about 94% of those were observed once. More than 0.1% of the sample comes from the top ten.

Based on the germline V gene (reference sequence), the CDR1 and CDR2 sequences are SGHKS and YYEKEE. Reading from cysteine to phenylalanine, the CDR3 counts 13 amino acids. Just the 39-base CDR3 DNA is kept, in frame starting at base 1. The junction shows trimming of 2 bases on V and 2 bases on J, plus 5 bases between the germline ends. The sequence was obtained from a man aged 18 to 35 in good health. The V and J genes are TRBV5-5 and TRBJ1-5; the D gene is not confidently resolved. Source material: naive CD4+ T cells sorted from blood. This specimen's cell subset or site label, interpreted: CD45RA+ positively selected. This receptor has the CDR3 CASSFGGNQPQHF. In nucleotides, the sequence is TGTGCCAGCAGCTTTGGGGGCAATCAGCCCCAGCATTTT.